The 10 T cell receptor beta chains in this list originate from one sample, sequenced in a study of OX40 agonist ivuxolimab in advanced cancers. Profiling relied on immunoSEQ multiplex PCR, and the TCRdb table lists in-frame clones only, not all of them. The sample consists of roughly 16,000 clones, roughly four fifths of them appearing once. This specimen was CD4+ or CD8+ T cells sorted from blood, taken in a trial of the OX40 agonist ivuxolimab. All receptors derive from an adult with an advanced solid tumor such as melanoma, head and neck, liver or kidney cancer.

This clone was recorded a few times. Other nucleotide sequences from this sample produce the same CDR3. This chain joins TRBV7-6 and TRBJ2-3; D is uncertain. In germline, CDR1 is SGHVS, CDR2 FNYEAQ. This CDR3 spans 14 amino acids. V lost 0 bases to trimming and J lost 2 bases, with 6 bases between them. The CDR3: CASSLAEFTDTQYF. The CDR3 nucleotides read TGTGCCAGCAGCTTAGCGGAGTTCACAGATACGCAGTATTTT. The variable domain in full, completed from reference TRBV7-6 and TRBJ2-3, reads GAGVSQSPRYKVTKRGQDVALRCDPISGHVSLYWYRQALGQGPEFLTYFNYEAQQDKSGLPNDRFSAERPEGSISTLTIQRTEQRDSAMYRCASSLAEFTDTQYFGPGTRLTVL.

The chain combines TRBV25-1 with TRBJ2-7; 9 bases line up with TRBD1. This CDR3 has 14 residues. Trimming cost V 5 bases and J 4 bases; bases outside gene matches: 6. Germline loops: CDR1 MGHDK, CDR2 SYGVNS. The CDR3: CASSTGTGPYEQYF. CDR3 sequence (DNA): TGTGCCAGCAGTACCGGGACAGGGCCTTACGAGCAGTACTTC.

This clone was recorded a few times. V usage is TRBV19 and J usage is TRBJ1-5; a possible D gene is TRBD1 (5 bases). Trimming left V 6 bases short and J 2 bases short, with 17 bases between. This CDR3 comprises 16 residues. Per germline, CDR1 LNHDA and CDR2 SQIVND (reference sequence). CDR3 bases: TGTGCCAGTAGAACACGAGGCGGGGGTGGCAATCAGCCCCAGCATTTT. It is translated as CASRTRGGGGNQPQHF. The variable domain in full, completed from reference TRBV19 and TRBJ1-5, reads DGGITQSPKYLFRKEGQNVTLSCEQNLNHDAMYWYRQDPGQGLRLIYYSQIVNDFQKGDIAEGYSVSREKKESFPLTVTSAQKNPTAFYLCASRTRGGGGNQPQHFGDGTRLSIL.

V usage is TRBV11-3 and J usage is TRBJ1-2; D is possibly TRBD1 (6 bases). With 0 bases removed from V and 2 bases from J, the gap between germline ends came to 10 bases. Germline CDR1 reads SGHNT; CDR2 reads YENEEA. The CDR3 is 15 amino acids. CDR3 residues: CASSLEQGLNYGYTF. In nucleotides, the CDR3 is TGTGCCAGCAGCTTAGAACAGGGCCTCAACTATGGCTACACCTTC.

The CDR3 sequence: CASSLNRVEQYF. CDR3 DNA sequence: TGTGCCAGCAGTTTAAACAGGGTCGAGCAGTACTTC. The chain has TRBV7-2 and TRBJ2-7; tentatively, D is TRBD1 (6 bases). Germline lookup yields CDR1 SGHTA and CDR2 FQGNSA. Deletions cut 6 bases from V and 6 bases from J, with 12 bases between. The CDR3 is made up of 12 amino acids. The whole variable domain, remainder taken from reference TRBV7-2 and TRBJ2-7, is GAGVSQSPSNKVTEKGKDVELRCDPISGHTALYWYRQSLGQGLEFLIYFQGNSAPDKSGLPSDRFSAERTGGSVSTLTIQRTQQEDSAVYLCASSLNRVEQYFGPGTRLTVT.

This clone was detected a few times. V is TRBV19 and J is TRBJ2-3; 7 nucleotides line up with TRBD2. In germline, CDR1 is LNHDA, CDR2 SQIVND (reference sequence). J lost 8 bases, V lost 4 bases, and 9 bases had no gene match. The CDR3 has 14 residues. CDR3 nucleotide sequence: TGTGCCAGTAGTAACCGGGACGGCGGGGGTACGCAGTATTTT. Its translation: CASSNRDGGGTQYF. Together with reference TRBV19 and TRBJ2-3, the CDR3 gives the full variable domain: DGGITQSPKYLFRKEGQNVTLSCEQNLNHDAMYWYRQDPGQGLRLIYYSQIVNDFQKGDIAEGYSVSREKKESFPLTVTSAQKNPTAFYLCASSNRDGGGTQYFGPGTRLTVL.

This clone has only one observation. The chain recombines TRBV9 with TRBJ2-1; no firm D call. The CDR3 length is 15 residues. Germline values: CDR1 SGDLS, CDR2 YYNGEE. V was clipped by 0 bases and J by 0 bases, with 7 bases between them. The CDR3: CASSVDRSSYNEQFF. The CDR3 nucleotides read TGTGCCAGCAGCGTAGACCGGAGCTCCTACAATGAGCAGTTCTTC.

The chain links TRBV6-6 to TRBJ2-1; D may be TRBD1 (6 bases). The CDR3 loop spans 12 amino acids. Deletions cut 4 bases from V and 6 bases from J, with 7 bases between. Per the germline V gene, CDR1 is MNHNY and CDR2 is SVGAGI (reference sequence). CDR3 sequence reads: CASSWTVNEQFF. CDR3 bases: TGTGCCAGCAGTTGGACAGTCAATGAGCAGTTCTTC.

The chain combines TRBV29-1 with TRBJ1-2; D not certain. This CDR3 comprises 14 residues. V shed 0 bases and J shed 2 bases, with 10 bases lying between them. In germline, CDR1 is SQVTM, CDR2 ANQGSEA. CDR3 coding DNA: TGCAGCGTTGAAGATCCCAGCCAGAACTATGGCTACACCTTC. Protein: CSVEDPSQNYGYTF.

In this sample, this clone turned up once. The rearrangement uses TRBV9 and TRBJ2-3, with D uncertain. Per germline, CDR1 SGDLS and CDR2 YYNGEE. This CDR3 contains 15 residues. Trimming cost V 0 bases and J 0 bases, with 8 bases left between them. CDR3 in amino acids: CASSVGRHSTDTQYF. Written as DNA, the CDR3 is TGTGCCAGCAGCGTAGGAAGGCACAGCACAGATACGCAGTATTTT.